This T cell receptor (beta chain) was obtained from a study of OX40 agonist ivuxolimab in advanced cancers. About the investigation overall: Ivuxolimab was a fully human IgG2 agonistic monoclonal antibody targeting the costimulatory receptor OX40 (CD134). Patients were allowed to have had prior anti-PD-1, anti-PD-L1 or anti-CTLA-4 therapy, and approximately 43% of the dose-escalation patients had previously received checkpoint inhibitors. Peripheral TCRbeta sequencing aimed to test whether ivuxolimab altered TCR sequence diversity and caused clonal T-cell expansion. Of the approximately 50 patients in dose escalation, about 20 had hepatocellular carcinoma, some 15 had melanoma, 9 had renal cell carcinoma and 9 had head and neck cancer. Partial responses occurred in three dose-escalation patients: two with cutaneous melanoma and one with hepatocellular carcinoma. Intravenous ivuxolimab was administered to patients every 2 weeks at six dose levels: 0.01, 0.1, 0.3, 1.5, 3 and 10 mg/kg. In the dose-escalation cohort, around four fifths of patients were male, and the mean age was approximately 60 years, with a range of about 20 to 79. The monotherapy dose-escalation portion (N of about 49 patients) of the phase I ivuxolimab trial is reported in the paper.

The investigation overall reported the following: The antigen specificity of the peripheral T cells that underwent clonal expansion was not determined. At doses of 0.1 to 3.0 mg/kg, clonal expansion of both CD4+ and CD8+ blood T cells was observed from baseline to week 6. In partial responders in the 0.1-3.0 mg/kg groups, normalized peripheral clonal expansion was found to be among the lowest, especially among CD8+ T cells. Low levels of normalized T-cell clonal expansion were also seen in some nonresponding patients. After ivuxolimab, CD8+ T cells had more expanded clones than CD4+ T cells on average.

The CDR3 runs 14 residues from the cysteine to the phenylalanine. Only CDR3 DNA remains: 42 bases, in frame from the first base. Trimming takes 4 bases from V and 3 bases from J, and the germline ends sit 13 bases apart. Based on the germline V gene (reference sequence), the CDR1 and CDR2 sequences are LNHDA and SQIVND. To sequence the TCRbeta CDR3 region, genomic DNA was isolated from the sorted cells. TCRbeta CDR3 regions were sequenced using the immunoSEQ Assay. The source is immuneACCESS, and TCRdb retained only in-frame sequences with V and J called. Part of the clones is not carried over; for the studies checked, unresolved V genes explain less than half of this, and the remainder is unexplained. The table for this sample lists fewer than 85,000 clones; around 87% of them were counted only once. The ten largest clones take up 6.2% of the sample. The trial excluded patients who had a history of autoimmune disease or who were on systemic immunosuppression. Peripheral blood for TCR sequencing was drawn from every dose cohort at baseline, at cycle 4 day 1 and at cycle 7 day 1. Samples came from an open-label, multicenter, first-in-human phase I dose-escalation trial of ivuxolimab. Adults with locally advanced or metastatic melanoma, renal cell carcinoma, hepatocellular carcinoma or head and neck squamous cell carcinoma were enrolled in the trial. Before TCR sequencing, CD4+ T cells and CD8+ T cells from peripheral blood were sorted into separate populations.

Note on this clone: Its antigen target is currently unknown. Base qualities are not provided; no much larger clone lies one nucleotide away.

The sequence links TRBV19 to TRBJ2-7; no D gene is confidently identified. The TCR originated in an adult with an advanced solid tumor such as melanoma, head and neck, liver or kidney cancer. The material sequenced was CD4+ or CD8+ T cells sorted from blood, taken in a trial of the OX40 agonist ivuxolimab. The CDR3 is CASSTPAHLYEQYF. The nucleotide sequence reads TGTGCCAGTAGTACCCCGGCCCATCTCTACGAGCAGTACTTC.